The text below deals with one T cell receptor beta chain. The germline V gene encodes CDR1 MNHNY and CDR2 SVGAGI (reference sequence). V was trimmed by 4 bases and J by 7 bases, leaving 8 bases between them. This CDR3 comprises 12 residues. It was during active infection that Seattle patients were enrolled and then longitudinally followed. This specimen comes from a study of blood T cell repertoires in COVID-19. As for the study in general: The origin of the acute and convalescent COVID-19 samples was the United States, Italy and Spain. From T cells, B-cell-depleted T cells, or PBMCs came the material, which was cDNA or gDNA.

In the original processing: Reference gene primer amplification gave estimated nucleated cell counts. Measured with immunoSEQ multiplex PCR; TCRdb has only the in-frame clones, and not every one. V, J and clone size derive from that table, while D and trimming were established from the DNA sequence. The data hold more than 85,000 clones, with 70% to 90% observed a single time. The chain joins TRBV6-6 to TRBJ2-1; perhaps TRBD2 as D (5 bases). The material sequenced was peripheral blood. This TCR derives from a man in his fifties with COVID-19, enrolled during active disease. The CDR3: CASSLASNEQFF. The CDR3, as DNA: TGTGCCAGCAGTTTAGCGAGTAATGAGCAGTTCTTC.